This TCR beta chain was recovered during a study of memory CD8 T cells in hepatitis C reinfection. Points from the study as a whole: Conclusions on public clonotypes and secondary clearance were not definitive with about 5 donors.

With regard to this clone: Its antigen remains unknown.

Sequencing used immunoSEQ multiplex PCR; TCRdb keeps in-frame clones, though not all of them. The sample shows around 45,000 clones, around 89% of them seen only once. This CDR3 spans 17 amino acids. Looked up from germline, CDR1 is LNHNV and CDR2 is YYDKDF (reference sequence). The time point is: peak reinfection, 3 to 8 weeks after reinfection detection. No in vitro expansion preceded TCR sequencing of the sorted cells. Control naive CD8 T cells came from a couple of donors at all three reinfection time points. The sequenced sample was naive CD8+ T cells sorted from blood. This TCR came from a man younger than 35 with hepatitis C virus infection. The J gene is TRBJ2-5, the V gene TRBV15, with 9 bases fitting TRBD1. The end of the DNA aligns better with TRBJ2-7, so the J call may be wrong. CDR3 coding DNA: TGTGCCACCAGCCGACGGGACAGGGTCTCTCGGTATTTCGAGCAGTACTTC. Its protein is CATSRRDRVSRYFEQYF.